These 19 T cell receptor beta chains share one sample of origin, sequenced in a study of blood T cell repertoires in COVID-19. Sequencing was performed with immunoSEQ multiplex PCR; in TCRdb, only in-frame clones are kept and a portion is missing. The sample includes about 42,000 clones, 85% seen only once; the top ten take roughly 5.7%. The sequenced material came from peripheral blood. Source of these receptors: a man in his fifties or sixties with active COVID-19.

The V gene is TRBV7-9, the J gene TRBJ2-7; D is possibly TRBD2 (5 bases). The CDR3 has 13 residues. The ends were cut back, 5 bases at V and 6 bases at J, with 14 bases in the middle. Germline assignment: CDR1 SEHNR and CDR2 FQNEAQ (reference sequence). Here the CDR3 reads CASSPVAGGEQYF. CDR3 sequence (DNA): TGTGCCAGCAGCCCCGTGGCGGGTGGCGAGCAGTACTTC.

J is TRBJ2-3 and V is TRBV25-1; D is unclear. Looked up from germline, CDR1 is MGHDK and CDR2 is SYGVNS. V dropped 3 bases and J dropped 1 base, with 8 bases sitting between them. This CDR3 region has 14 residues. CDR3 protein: CASSDFAGTDTQYF. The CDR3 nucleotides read TGTGCCAGCAGTGACTTCGCGGGCACAGATACGCAGTATTTT.

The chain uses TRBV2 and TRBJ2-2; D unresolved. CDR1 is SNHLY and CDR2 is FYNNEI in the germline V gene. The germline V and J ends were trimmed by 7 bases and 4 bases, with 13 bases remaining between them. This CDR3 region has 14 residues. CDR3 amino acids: CASNRARGTGELFF. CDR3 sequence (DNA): TGTGCCAGCAATCGTGCCCGAGGCACCGGGGAGCTGTTTTTT.

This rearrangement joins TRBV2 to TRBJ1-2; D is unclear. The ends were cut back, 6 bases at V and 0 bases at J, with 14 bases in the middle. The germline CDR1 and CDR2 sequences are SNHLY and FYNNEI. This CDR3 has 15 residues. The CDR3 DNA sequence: TGTGCCAGCAGAACACGTCCAACCACTAACTATGGCTACACCTTC. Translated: CASRTRPTTNYGYTF.

The CDR3 region is CASRLTGSNEKLFF. CDR3 coding DNA: TGTGCCAGCAGGTTGACAGGGAGTAATGAAAAACTGTTTTTT. The V gene is TRBV6-5, the J gene TRBJ1-4; TRBD1 matches 7 bases. Germline CDR1 and CDR2: MNHEY and SVGAGI. J was trimmed by 4 bases and V by 6 bases; bases with no gene match: 5. The CDR3 covers 14 residues.

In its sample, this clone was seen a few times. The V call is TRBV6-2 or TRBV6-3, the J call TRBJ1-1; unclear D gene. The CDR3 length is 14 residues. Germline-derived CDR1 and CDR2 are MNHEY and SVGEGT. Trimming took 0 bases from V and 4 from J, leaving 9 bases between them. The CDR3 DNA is TGTGCCAGCAGTTACTCTGCGCCGGGCACTGAAGCTTTCTTT. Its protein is CASSYSAPGTEAFF.

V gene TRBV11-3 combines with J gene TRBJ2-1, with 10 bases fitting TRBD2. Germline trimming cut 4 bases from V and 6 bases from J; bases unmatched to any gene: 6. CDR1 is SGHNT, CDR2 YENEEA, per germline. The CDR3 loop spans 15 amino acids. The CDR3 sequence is CASSWGTSVGNEQFF. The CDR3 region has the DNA TGTGCCAGCAGCTGGGGGACTAGCGTGGGCAATGAGCAGTTCTTC.

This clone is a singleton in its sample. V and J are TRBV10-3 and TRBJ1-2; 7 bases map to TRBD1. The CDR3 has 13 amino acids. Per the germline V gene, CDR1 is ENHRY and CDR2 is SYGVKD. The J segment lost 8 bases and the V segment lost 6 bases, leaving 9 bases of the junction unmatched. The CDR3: CAISLDRDGGYTF. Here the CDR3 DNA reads TGTGCCATCAGCCTCGACAGGGATGGGGGCTACACCTTC.

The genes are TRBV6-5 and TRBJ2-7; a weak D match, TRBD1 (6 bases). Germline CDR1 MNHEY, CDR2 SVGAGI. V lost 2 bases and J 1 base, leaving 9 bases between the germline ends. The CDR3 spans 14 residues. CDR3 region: CASSYAQGSYEQYF. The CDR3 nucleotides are TGTGCCAGCAGTTACGCACAGGGATCCTACGAGCAGTACTTC.

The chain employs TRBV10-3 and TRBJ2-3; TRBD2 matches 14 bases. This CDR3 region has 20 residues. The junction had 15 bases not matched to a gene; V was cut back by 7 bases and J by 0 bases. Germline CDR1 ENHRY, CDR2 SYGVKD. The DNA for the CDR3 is TGTGCCATCAAAGATCGGACTAGCGGGGGGAGAAGCACTAGCACAGATACGCAGTATTTT. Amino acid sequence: CAIKDRTSGGRSTSTDTQYF.

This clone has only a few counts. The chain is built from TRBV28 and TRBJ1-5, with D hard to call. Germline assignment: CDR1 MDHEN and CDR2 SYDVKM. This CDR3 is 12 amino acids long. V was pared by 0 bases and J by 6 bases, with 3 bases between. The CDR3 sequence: CASSLWSQPQHF. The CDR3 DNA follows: TGTGCCAGCAGTTTATGGAGTCAGCCCCAGCATTTT.

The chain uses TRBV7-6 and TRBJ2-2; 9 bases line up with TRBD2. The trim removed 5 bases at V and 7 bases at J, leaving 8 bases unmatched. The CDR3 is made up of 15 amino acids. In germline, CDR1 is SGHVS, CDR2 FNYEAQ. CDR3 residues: CASSRGTSPGGELFF. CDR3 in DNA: TGTGCCAGCAGCCGGGGGACTAGCCCTGGCGGGGAGCTGTTTTTT.

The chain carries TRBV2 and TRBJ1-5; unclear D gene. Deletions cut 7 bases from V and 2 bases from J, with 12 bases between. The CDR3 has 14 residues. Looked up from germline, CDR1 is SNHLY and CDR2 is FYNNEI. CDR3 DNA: TGTGCCAGCACCCGAGACGGGGGCAATCAGCCCCAGCATTTT. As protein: CASTRDGGNQPQHF.

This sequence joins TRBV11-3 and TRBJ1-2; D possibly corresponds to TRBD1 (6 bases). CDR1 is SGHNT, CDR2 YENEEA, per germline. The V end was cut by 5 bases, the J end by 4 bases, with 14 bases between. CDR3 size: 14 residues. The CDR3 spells CASSPGQASYGYTF. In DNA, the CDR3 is TGTGCCAGCAGCCCGGGACAAGCCAGCTATGGCTACACCTTC.

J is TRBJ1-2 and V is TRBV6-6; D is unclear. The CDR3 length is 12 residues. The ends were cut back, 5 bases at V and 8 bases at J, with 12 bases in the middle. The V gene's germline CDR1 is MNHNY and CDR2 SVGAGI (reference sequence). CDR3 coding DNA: TGTGCCAGCAGTCCTCTTACGGGGGGCTACACCTTC. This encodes CASSPLTGGYTF.

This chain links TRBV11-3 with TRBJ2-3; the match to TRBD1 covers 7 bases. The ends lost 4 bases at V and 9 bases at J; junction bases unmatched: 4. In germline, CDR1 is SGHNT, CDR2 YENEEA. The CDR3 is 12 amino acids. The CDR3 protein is CASSSSTGTQYF. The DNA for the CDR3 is TGTGCCAGCAGCTCCTCGACAGGGACGCAGTATTTT.

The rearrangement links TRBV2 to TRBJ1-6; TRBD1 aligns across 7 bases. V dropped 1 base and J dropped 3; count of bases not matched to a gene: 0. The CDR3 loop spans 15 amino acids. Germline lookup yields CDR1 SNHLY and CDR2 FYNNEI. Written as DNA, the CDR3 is TGTGCCAGCAGTGAAGGACAGGGCTATAATTCACCCCTCCACTTT. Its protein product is CASSEGQGYNSPLHF.

Here the CDR3 reads CASSVAGGPNYEQYF. CDR3 sequence (DNA): TGTGCCAGCAGCGTAGCCGGAGGTCCCAACTACGAGCAGTACTTC. V usage is TRBV9 and J usage is TRBJ2-7; TRBD2 might be the D (5 bases). CDR3 length: 15 amino acids. Trimming removed 0 bases at V and 3 bases at J, with 13 bases between. Per germline, CDR1 SGDLS and CDR2 YYNGEE.

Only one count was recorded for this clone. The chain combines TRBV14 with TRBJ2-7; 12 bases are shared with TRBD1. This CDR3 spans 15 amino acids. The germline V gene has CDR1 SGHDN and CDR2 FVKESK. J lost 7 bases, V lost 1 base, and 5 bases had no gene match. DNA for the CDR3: TGTGCCAGCAGCCAAGGGGACAGGGGGCTATCGGAGCAGTACTTC. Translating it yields CASSQGDRGLSEQYF.